Shown below are 28 T cell receptor beta chains from a single sample sequenced in a study of T cell changes during pregnancy in multiple sclerosis. Sequencing was performed with immunoSEQ multiplex PCR; in TCRdb, only in-frame clones are kept and a portion is missing. The sample carries approximately 37,000 clones, over 80% recorded once. The material sequenced was CD4+ T cells from peripheral blood mononuclear cells, taken in the third trimester of pregnancy. The receptors here all came from a female donor in good health, enrolled as a control in a pregnancy study.

The V gene is TRBV7-2, the J gene TRBJ2-3; D unclear. The V and J ends lost 6 bases and 6 bases respectively, with 10 bases between them. CDR1 and CDR2 (germline): SGHTA, FQGNSA. CDR3 length equals 12 residues. The DNA of the CDR3 is TGTGCCAGCAGGTCTAGTTTGGATACGCAGTATTTT. Translation gives CASRSSLDTQYF. Full variable domain (missing parts from reference TRBV7-2 and TRBJ2-3): GAGVSQSPSNKVTEKGKDVELRCDPISGHTALYWYRQSLGQGLEFLIYFQGNSAPDKSGLPSDRFSAERTGGSVSTLTIQRTQQEDSAVYLCASRSSLDTQYFGPGTRLTVL.

The chain joins TRBV5-4 to TRBJ2-4; D might be TRBD1 (6 bases). V lost 0 bases, J lost 3 bases, and 7 bases lay in between. The CDR3 is made up of 14 amino acids. Germline CDR1 is SGHNT and CDR2 is YYREEE (reference sequence). The CDR3 reads CASSLDRVKNIQYF. CDR3 bases: TGTGCCAGCAGCTTGGACAGGGTCAAAAACATTCAGTACTTC.

Here the CDR3 reads CAIRLTGDYEQYF. Written as DNA, the CDR3 is TGTGCCATCAGGTTGACAGGGGACTACGAGCAGTACTTC. The rearrangement joins TRBV10-3 to TRBJ2-7, with 8 bases aligning to TRBD1. The length of the CDR3 is 13 residues. Losses at the gene ends were 6 bases for V and 3 bases for J; bases not matched to a gene: 4. The germline V gene encodes CDR1 ENHRY and CDR2 SYGVKD.

The rearrangement links TRBV27 to TRBJ2-1; D gene ambiguous. V shed 6 bases and J shed 8 bases, with 17 bases lying between them. Looked up from germline, CDR1 is MNHEY and CDR2 is SMNVEV (reference sequence). The CDR3 is made up of 14 amino acids. The CDR3: CASRSVDRQDEQFF. Written as DNA, the CDR3 is TGTGCCAGCAGATCCGTAGACCGACAAGATGAGCAGTTCTTC.

V usage is TRBV27 and J usage is TRBJ1-2, with 8 bases that match TRBD1. Per germline, CDR1 MNHEY and CDR2 SMNVEV (reference sequence). The CDR3 sequence is 16 residues long. Germline trimming cut 4 bases from V and 0 bases from J; bases unmatched to any gene: 7. The CDR3 DNA reads TGTGCCAGCAGTTCAAGACAGGGGCATCCTAACTATGGCTACACCTTC. It is translated as CASSSRQGHPNYGYTF.

This rearrangement joins TRBV30 to TRBJ1-6; a possible D gene is TRBD1 (5 bases). The CDR3 is 12 amino acids. The germline gives CDR1 GTSNPN, CDR2 SVGIG (reference sequence). Trimming removed 7 bases at V and 6 bases at J, with 10 bases between. The chain's CDR3 is CAYARVNSPLHF. The CDR3 region has the DNA TGTGCCTACGCCAGGGTTAATTCACCCCTCCACTTT.

V gene TRBV5-8 combines with J gene TRBJ1-2, with D perhaps matching TRBD1 (5 bases). The CDR3 totals 16 residues. Trimming stripped 2 bases from V and 2 bases from J, with 16 bases between. The V gene's germline CDR1 is SGHTS and CDR2 YDEGEE. As DNA, the CDR3 is TGTGCCAGCAGCTTTGGAACAGGCGCTGGGAACTATGGCTACACCTTC. This codes for CASSFGTGAGNYGYTF.

V gene TRBV18 combines with J gene TRBJ1-3; TRBD1 aligns across 8 bases. The J segment lost 0 bases and the V segment lost 4 bases, leaving 20 bases of the junction unmatched. The CDR3 has 21 amino acids. Germline V CDR1 and CDR2: KGHSH, LQKENI. The CDR3 region is CASSHVRDRLSGGSSGNTIYF. DNA of the CDR3: TGTGCCAGCTCACACGTCCGGGACAGGTTGAGTGGTGGAAGCTCTGGAAACACCATATATTTT.

V usage is TRBV5-4 and J usage is TRBJ2-2; no definite D call. The CDR3 spans 13 residues. Trimming cost V 1 base and J 6 bases, with 7 bases left between them. Germline V gene sequence: CDR1 SGHNT, CDR2 YYREEE (reference sequence). The chain's CDR3 is CASSLPGAGELFF. CDR3 coding DNA: TGTGCCAGCAGCTTGCCAGGCGCCGGGGAGCTGTTTTTT. Full variable domain (remainder filled in from reference TRBV5-4 and TRBJ2-2): ETGVTQSPTHLIKTRGQQVTLRCSSQSGHNTVSWYQQALGQGPQFIFQYYREEENGRGNFPPRFSGLQFPNYSSELNVNALELDDSALYLCASSLPGAGELFFGEGSRLTVL.

The chain is built from TRBV5-1 and TRBJ2-7, with 10 bases lining up with TRBD2. This CDR3 spans 15 amino acids. The V segment lost 2 bases and the J segment 4 bases; nucleotides outside the gene matches: 6. The V gene's germline CDR1 is SGHRS and CDR2 YFSETQ. The CDR3 bases are TGCGCCAGCAGCTTCTTAGCGGGAGGTTCATACGAGCAGTACTTC. This gives the protein CASSFLAGGSYEQYF.

V gene TRBV5-1 combines with J gene TRBJ1-4; TRBD1 aligns across 10 bases. The CDR3 is 15 residues long. The V gene's germline CDR1 is SGHRS and CDR2 YFSETQ. V lost 4 bases to trimming and J lost 7 bases; unmatched junction nucleotides: 7. CDR3 in amino acids: CASSPGQGVFEKLFF. The CDR3 DNA reads as TGCGCCAGCAGCCCCGGACAGGGGGTATTTGAAAAACTGTTTTTT.

V usage is TRBV27 and J usage is TRBJ2-2; weak D call: TRBD1 (6 bases). The germline CDR1 and CDR2 sequences are MNHEY and SMNVEV (reference sequence). V was trimmed by 4 bases and J by 4 bases, leaving 13 bases between them. The CDR3 is 15 residues long. CDR3 bases: TGTGCCAGCAGTTGGGGACACAGGGCCACCGGGGAGCTGTTTTTT. Its protein is CASSWGHRATGELFF.

The rearrangement links TRBV19 to TRBJ1-2; D may be TRBD1 (5 bases). This CDR3 has 15 amino acids. Trimming left V 0 bases short and J 8 bases short, with 16 bases between. Germline V gives CDR1 LNHDA, CDR2 SQIVND (reference sequence). The CDR3 is CASSIETSRRGGYTF. The DNA of the CDR3 is TGTGCCAGTAGTATAGAGACCTCTCGGAGGGGAGGCTACACCTTC.

J is TRBJ1-1 and V is TRBV28; a possible D gene is TRBD1 (5 bases). V was clipped by 5 bases and J by 0 bases, with 10 bases between them. The CDR3 extends over 14 amino acids. In germline, CDR1 is MDHEN, CDR2 SYDVKM. In DNA form, the CDR3 reads TGTGCCAGCAGTCCCCGGGGGTTGAACACTGAAGCTTTCTTT. Its translation is CASSPRGLNTEAFF. The whole variable domain, remainder taken from reference TRBV28 and TRBJ1-1, is DVKVTQSSRYLVKRTGEKVFLECVQDMDHENMFWYRQDPGLGLRLIYFSYDVKMKEKGDIPEGYSVSREKKERFSLILESASTNQTSMYLCASSPRGLNTEAFFGQGTRLTVV.

The chain links TRBV5-1 to TRBJ1-2, with 7 bases lining up with TRBD1. In germline, CDR1 is SGHRS, CDR2 YFSETQ. J was trimmed by 6 bases and V by 4 bases; bases with no gene match: 3. CDR3 length equals 12 residues. Here the CDR3 reads CASSAGGNGYTF. CDR3 nucleotides: TGCGCCAGCAGCGCAGGGGGAAATGGCTACACCTTC.

J is TRBJ2-7 and V is TRBV29-1; 9 positions agree with TRBD1. CDR1 is SQVTM, CDR2 ANQGSEA, per germline. This CDR3 has 13 residues. After removal of 5 bases from V and 3 bases from J, the junction contained 5 bases not matched to a gene. In DNA, the CDR3 is TGCAGCGTTCAATTGACAGGGGGCTACGAGCAGTACTTC. It codes for CSVQLTGGYEQYF.

This chain links TRBV15 with TRBJ2-7, with D tentatively TRBD1 (5 bases). V lost 3 bases, J lost 0 bases, and 12 bases lay in between. CDR1 and CDR2 (germline): LNHNV, YYDKDF (reference sequence). The CDR3 extends over 15 amino acids. Here the CDR3 DNA reads TGTGCCACCAGCAGGGGGCTTGAGAGCTCCTACGAGCAGTACTTC. The encoded protein is CATSRGLESSYEQYF.

This clone was observed a few times. The V call is TRBV2, the J call TRBJ2-7; maybe TRBD1 (6 bases). This CDR3 contains 13 residues. CDR1 is SNHLY, CDR2 FYNNEI, per germline. V lost 5 bases to trimming and J lost 5 bases, with 13 bases between them. This CDR3 is CASSTDRFNEQYF. In nucleotides, the CDR3 is TGTGCCAGCAGTACAGACAGGTTCAACGAGCAGTACTTC. Drawing the rest from reference TRBV2 and TRBJ2-7, the complete variable domain is EPEVTQTPSHQVTQMGQEVILRCVPISNHLYFYWYRQILGQKVEFLVSFYNNEISEKSEIFDDQFSVERPDGSNFTLKIRSTKLEDSAMYFCASSTDRFNEQYFGPGTRLTVT.

The genes are TRBV27 and TRBJ2-4; 7 bases fit TRBD1. The CDR3 has 15 amino acids. Trimming cost V 3 bases and J 3 bases; bases outside gene matches: 5. In germline, CDR1 is MNHEY, CDR2 SMNVEV (reference sequence). The DNA of the CDR3 is TGTGCCAGCAGTTTTCACGCAGGGGGCAAAAACATTCAGTACTTC. Amino acid sequence: CASSFHAGGKNIQYF.

The count of this clone is one. CDR3 in amino acids: CASSATGTGGDEQYF. In DNA form, the CDR3 reads TGTGCCAGCAGTGCAACCGGGACAGGGGGCGACGAGCAGTACTTC. The chain links TRBV2 to TRBJ2-7, with TRBD1 identical over 12 bases. Losses at the gene ends were 4 bases for V and 5 bases for J; bases not matched to a gene: 6. The CDR3 is made up of 15 amino acids. Germline V lookup: CDR1 SNHLY, CDR2 FYNNEI.

This clone was counted once. The J gene is TRBJ2-5, the V gene TRBV6-5, with TRBD1 as a possible D gene (5 bases). Germline V CDR1 and CDR2: MNHEY, SVGAGI. The CDR3 covers 15 residues. The germline V and J ends were trimmed by 0 bases and 4 bases, with 12 bases remaining between them. The CDR3 DNA follows: TGTGCCAGCAGTTACTCGGGGCAGGGAAGAGAGACCCAGTACTTC. Its protein product is CASSYSGQGRETQYF.

The chain couples TRBV2 to TRBJ1-2; maybe TRBD1 (6 bases). Germline values: CDR1 SNHLY, CDR2 FYNNEI. The V end lost 4 bases, the J end lost 3 bases, and 21 bases lay between the germline ends. This CDR3 has 17 amino acids. As DNA, the CDR3 is TGTGCCAGCAGTGTTGGGTTTCTGAGGGGGAAGGACTATGGCTACACCTTC. It is translated as CASSVGFLRGKDYGYTF.

The V call is TRBV9, the J call TRBJ2-1; 10 bases agree with TRBD2. CDR1 and CDR2 from the germline V gene are SGDLS and YYNGEE. The CDR3 runs 16 residues. V lost 1 base and J lost 1; bases outside the gene matches: 2. The CDR3 region has the DNA TGTGCCAGCAGCGTACCTAGCGGGGGATCCTACAATGAGCAGTTCTTC. It is translated as CASSVPSGGSYNEQFF.

V is TRBV5-5 and J is TRBJ1-4; TRBD1 matches at 9 bases. This CDR3 contains 15 residues. Germline values: CDR1 SGHKS, CDR2 YYEKEE (reference sequence). Trimming took 3 bases from V and 3 from J; bases not matched to a gene: 3. The DNA of the CDR3 is TGTGCCAGCAGCTCGACAGGGGGTTCTAATGAAAAACTGTTTTTT. Translating gives CASSSTGGSNEKLFF.

This chain connects TRBV6-6 to TRBJ1-1, with 7 positions matching TRBD1. Germline values: CDR1 MNHNY, CDR2 SVGAGI (reference sequence). Trimming took 2 bases from V and 8 from J; bases not matched to a gene: 5. The CDR3 is 13 amino acids. DNA for the CDR3: TGTGCCAGCAGTTACAGAGGGGGCGGAGAAGCTTTCTTT. The encoded protein is CASSYRGGGEAFF.

The V call is TRBV28, the J call TRBJ1-2, with 8 bases lining up with TRBD1. V gave up 1 base and J gave up 7 bases; unmatched junction bases: 8. From germline, CDR1 is MDHEN and CDR2 SYDVKM. This CDR3 has 15 amino acids. CDR3 DNA: TGTGCCAGCAGTTTATCCGGGACAGGATCGATTGGCTACACCTTC. This translates into CASSLSGTGSIGYTF.

The genes are TRBV7-9 and TRBJ1-2, with TRBD1 matching over 7 bases. V lost 6 bases, J lost 8 bases, and 9 bases stayed unmatched. The CDR3 spans 13 residues. From germline, CDR1 is SEHNR and CDR2 FQNEAQ (reference sequence). The CDR3, as DNA: TGTGCCAGCAGTTCCGGGACAGCAGCCGGCTACACCTTC. Protein: CASSSGTAAGYTF.

The chain has TRBV5-1 and TRBJ1-1; D is uncertain. Trimming removed 0 bases from V and 7 bases from J, with 16 bases in between. CDR3 length: 15 residues. Per germline, CDR1 SGHRS and CDR2 YFSETQ. As DNA, the CDR3 is TGCGCCAGCAGCTTGGTGTCGGACTACCAAAATGAAGCTTTCTTT. It codes for CASSLVSDYQNEAFF.